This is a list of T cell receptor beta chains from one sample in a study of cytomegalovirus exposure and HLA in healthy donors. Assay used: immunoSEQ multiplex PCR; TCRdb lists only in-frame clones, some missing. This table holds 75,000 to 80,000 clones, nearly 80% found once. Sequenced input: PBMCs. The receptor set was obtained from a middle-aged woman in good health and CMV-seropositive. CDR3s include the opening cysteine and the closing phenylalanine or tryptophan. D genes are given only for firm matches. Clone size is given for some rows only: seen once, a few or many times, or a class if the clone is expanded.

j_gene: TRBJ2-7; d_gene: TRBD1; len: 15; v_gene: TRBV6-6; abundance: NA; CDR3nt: TGTGCCAGCAGTTACTCGGGGACAGGGCCCCACGAGCAGTACTTC; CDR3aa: CASSYSGTGPHEQYF
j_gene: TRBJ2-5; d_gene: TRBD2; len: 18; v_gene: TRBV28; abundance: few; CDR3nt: TGTGCCAGCAGCCCACCCTGGGGACTAGCGACGGGAGAAGAGACCCAGTACTTC; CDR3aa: CASSPPWGLATGEETQYF
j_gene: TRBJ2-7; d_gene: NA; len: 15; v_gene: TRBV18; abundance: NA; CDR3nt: TGTGCCAGCTCACCACTTAGGACGGGGACCTACGAGCAGTACTTC; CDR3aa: CASSPLRTGTYEQYF
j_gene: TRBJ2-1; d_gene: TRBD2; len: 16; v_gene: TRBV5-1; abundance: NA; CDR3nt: TGCGCCAGCAGCTCCGGGACTAGCGGGGGGGTTTTTGAGCAGTTCTTC; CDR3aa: CASSSGTSGGVFEQFF
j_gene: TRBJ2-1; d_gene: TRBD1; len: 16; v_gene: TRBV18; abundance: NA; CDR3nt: TGTGCCAGCTCACCACGGCCCGGACAGGAGTACAATGAGCAGTTCTTC; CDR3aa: CASSPRPGQEYNEQFF
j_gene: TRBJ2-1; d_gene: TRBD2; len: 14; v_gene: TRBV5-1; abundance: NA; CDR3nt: TGCGCCAGCAGCTTAGGGCTAGCGGGCGATGAGCAGTTCTTC; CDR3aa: CASSLGLAGDEQFF
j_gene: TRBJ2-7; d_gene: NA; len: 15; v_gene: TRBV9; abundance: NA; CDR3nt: TGTGCCAGCAGCCCTAGCCAGGGACTGACCTACGAGCAGTACTTC; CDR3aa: CASSPSQGLTYEQYF
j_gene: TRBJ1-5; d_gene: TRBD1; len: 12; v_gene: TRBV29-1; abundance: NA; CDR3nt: TGCAGCGCAGGGACAGGAGGACAGCCCCAGCATTTT; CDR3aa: CSAGTGGQPQHF
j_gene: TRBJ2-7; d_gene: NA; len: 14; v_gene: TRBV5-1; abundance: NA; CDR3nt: TGCGCCAGCAGCTTGGATAGCTCCCCGGTCGAGCAGTACTTC; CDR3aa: CASSLDSSPVEQYF
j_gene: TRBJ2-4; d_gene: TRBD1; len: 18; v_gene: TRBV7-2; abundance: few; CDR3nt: TGTGCCAGCAGCTTGAGGGGACAGGGGGCGGGGGCCAAAAACATTCAGTACTTC; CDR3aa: CASSLRGQGAGAKNIQYF
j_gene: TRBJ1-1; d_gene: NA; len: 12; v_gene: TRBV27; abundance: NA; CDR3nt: TGTGCCAGCAGTTTATCTTCCAGCGGTGAGGTCTTT; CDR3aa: CASSLSSSGEVF
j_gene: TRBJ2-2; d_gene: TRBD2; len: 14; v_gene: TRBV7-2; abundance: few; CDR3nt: TGTGCCAGCAGCCCATGGGGGGGCACCGGGGAGCTGTTTTTT; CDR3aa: CASSPWGGTGELFF
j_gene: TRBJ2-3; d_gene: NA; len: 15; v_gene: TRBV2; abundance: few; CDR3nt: TGTGCCAGCAGTGTAAACAGGGTGGGCACAGATACGCAGTATTTT; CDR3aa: CASSVNRVGTDTQYF
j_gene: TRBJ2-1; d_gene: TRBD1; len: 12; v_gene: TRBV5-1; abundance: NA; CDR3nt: TGCGCCAGCAGCTTGGGGGACAGAGAGCAGTTCTTC; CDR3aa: CASSLGDREQFF
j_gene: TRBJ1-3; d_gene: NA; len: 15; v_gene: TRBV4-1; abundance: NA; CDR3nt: TGCGCCAGCAGCCAAGTTCCGGGAATTGGAAACACCATATATTTT; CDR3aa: CASSQVPGIGNTIYF
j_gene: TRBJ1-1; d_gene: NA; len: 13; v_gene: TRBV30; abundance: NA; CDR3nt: TGTGCCTGGAGTGACGGGGGATACACTGAAGCTTTCTTT; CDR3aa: CAWSDGGYTEAFF
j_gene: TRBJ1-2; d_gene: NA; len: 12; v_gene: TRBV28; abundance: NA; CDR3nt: TGTGCCACCCTGACAGGTCCCGGTGGCTACACCTTC; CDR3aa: CATLTGPGGYTF
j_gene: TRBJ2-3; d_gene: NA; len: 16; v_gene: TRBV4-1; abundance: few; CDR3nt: TGCGCCAGCAGCCACCCCGATACAAGTGTTACAGATACGCAGTATTTT; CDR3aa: CASSHPDTSVTDTQYF
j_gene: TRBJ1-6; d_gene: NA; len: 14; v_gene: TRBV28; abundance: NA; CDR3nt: TGTGCCAGCAGTTTAGTCAGGGGTAATTCACCCCTCCACTTT; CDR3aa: CASSLVRGNSPLHF
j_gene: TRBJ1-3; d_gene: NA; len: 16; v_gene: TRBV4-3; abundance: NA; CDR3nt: TGCGCCAGCAGCCAAGAACCCACTCTGTCTGGAAACACCATATATTTT; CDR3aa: CASSQEPTLSGNTIYF
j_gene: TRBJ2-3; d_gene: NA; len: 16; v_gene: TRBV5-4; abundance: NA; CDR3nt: TGTGCCAGCAGCCCAGGGGACATTCCTAGCACAGATACGCAGTATTTT; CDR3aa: CASSPGDIPSTDTQYF
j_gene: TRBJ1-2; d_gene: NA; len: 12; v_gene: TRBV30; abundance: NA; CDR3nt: TGTGCCTGGAAGGTGGAGAACTATGGCTACACCTTC; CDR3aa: CAWKVENYGYTF
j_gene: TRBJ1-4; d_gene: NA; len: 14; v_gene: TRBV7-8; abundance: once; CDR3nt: TGTGCCAGCAGCTTAGAGGGGCACGAGGAAAAACTGTTTTTT; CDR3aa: CASSLEGHEEKLFF
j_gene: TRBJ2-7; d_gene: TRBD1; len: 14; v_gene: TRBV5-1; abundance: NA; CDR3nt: TGCGCCAGCAGCGTAGGGACAGGAACCTACGAGCAGTACTTC; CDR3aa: CASSVGTGTYEQYF
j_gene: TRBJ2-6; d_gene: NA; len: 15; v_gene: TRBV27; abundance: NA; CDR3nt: TGTGCCAGCAGTTTTATACTCTCTGGGGCCAACGTCCTGACTTTC; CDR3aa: CASSFILSGANVLTF
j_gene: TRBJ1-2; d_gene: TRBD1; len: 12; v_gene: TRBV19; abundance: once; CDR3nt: TGTGCCAGCGAGGGGGCGTTCAATGGCTACACCTTC; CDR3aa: CASEGAFNGYTF
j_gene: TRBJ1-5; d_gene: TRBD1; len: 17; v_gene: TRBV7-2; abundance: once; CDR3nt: TGTGCCAGCAGCTTAGGGTGGACAGGGGAGACTTGGCAGCCCCAGCATTTT; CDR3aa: CASSLGWTGETWQPQHF
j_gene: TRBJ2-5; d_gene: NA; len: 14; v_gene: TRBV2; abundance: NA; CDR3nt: TGTGCCAGCAATAGTGACTACCGGGGAGAGACCCAGTACTTC; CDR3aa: CASNSDYRGETQYF
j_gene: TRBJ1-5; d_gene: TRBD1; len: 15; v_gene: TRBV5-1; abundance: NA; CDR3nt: TGCGCCAGCAGCCCGGTAACAGGGGGCAATCAGCCCCAGCATTTT; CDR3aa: CASSPVTGGNQPQHF
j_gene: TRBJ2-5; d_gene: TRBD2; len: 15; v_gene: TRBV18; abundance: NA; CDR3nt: TGTGCCAGCTCACCACTAGCGGGGACCCAAGAGACCCAGTACTTC; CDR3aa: CASSPLAGTQETQYF
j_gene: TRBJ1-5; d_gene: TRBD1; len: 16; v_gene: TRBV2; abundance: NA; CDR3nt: TGTGCCAGCAGGGGGGGGACAGGGGGGGAAGGTCAGCCCCAGCATTTT; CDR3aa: CASRGGTGGEGQPQHF
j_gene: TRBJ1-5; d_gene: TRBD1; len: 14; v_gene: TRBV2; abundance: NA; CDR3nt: TGTGCCAGCAGGGAGACAGGGCAGCCTCAGCCCCAGCATTTT; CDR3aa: CASRETGQPQPQHF
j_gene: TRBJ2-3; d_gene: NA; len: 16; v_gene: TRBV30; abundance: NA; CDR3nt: TGTGCCTGGAGTGTAGGTCGGGGGTTGAGAACAGATACGCAGTATTTT; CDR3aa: CAWSVGRGLRTDTQYF
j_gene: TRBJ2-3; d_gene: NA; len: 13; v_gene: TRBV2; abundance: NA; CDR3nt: TGTGCCAGCCCCCGGGGGGCGCAGGATACGCAGTATTTT; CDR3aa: CASPRGAQDTQYF
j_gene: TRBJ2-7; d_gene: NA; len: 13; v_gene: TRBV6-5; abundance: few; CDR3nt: TGTGCCAGCAGTTACGATGACGCGGAGAAGCAGTACTTC; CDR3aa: CASSYDDAEKQYF
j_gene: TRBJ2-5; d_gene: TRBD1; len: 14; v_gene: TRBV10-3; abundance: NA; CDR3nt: TGTGCCACCTCGGACAGGGGGCAGGGAGAGACCCAGTACTTC; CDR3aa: CATSDRGQGETQYF
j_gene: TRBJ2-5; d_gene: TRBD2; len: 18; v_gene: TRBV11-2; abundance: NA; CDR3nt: TGTGCCAGCAGCCAGTCGGGACTAGCGGGGGGGATAGAAGAGACCCAGTACTTC; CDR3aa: CASSQSGLAGGIEETQYF